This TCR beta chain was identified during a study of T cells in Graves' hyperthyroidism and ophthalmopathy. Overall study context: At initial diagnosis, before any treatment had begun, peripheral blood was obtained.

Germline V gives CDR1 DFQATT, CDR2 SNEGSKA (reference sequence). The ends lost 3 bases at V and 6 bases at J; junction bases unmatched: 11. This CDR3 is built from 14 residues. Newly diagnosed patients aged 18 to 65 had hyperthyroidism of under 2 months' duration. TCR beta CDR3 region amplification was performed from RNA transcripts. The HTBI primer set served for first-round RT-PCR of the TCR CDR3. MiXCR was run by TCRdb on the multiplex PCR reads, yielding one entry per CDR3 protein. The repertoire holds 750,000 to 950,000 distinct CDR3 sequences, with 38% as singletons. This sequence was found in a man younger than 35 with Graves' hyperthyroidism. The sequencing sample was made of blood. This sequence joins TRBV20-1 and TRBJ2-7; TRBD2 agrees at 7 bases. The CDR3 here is CSASSGKAVGEQYF. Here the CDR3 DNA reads TGCAGTGCTAGCAGCGGGAAGGCAGTGGGCGAGCAGTACTTC.